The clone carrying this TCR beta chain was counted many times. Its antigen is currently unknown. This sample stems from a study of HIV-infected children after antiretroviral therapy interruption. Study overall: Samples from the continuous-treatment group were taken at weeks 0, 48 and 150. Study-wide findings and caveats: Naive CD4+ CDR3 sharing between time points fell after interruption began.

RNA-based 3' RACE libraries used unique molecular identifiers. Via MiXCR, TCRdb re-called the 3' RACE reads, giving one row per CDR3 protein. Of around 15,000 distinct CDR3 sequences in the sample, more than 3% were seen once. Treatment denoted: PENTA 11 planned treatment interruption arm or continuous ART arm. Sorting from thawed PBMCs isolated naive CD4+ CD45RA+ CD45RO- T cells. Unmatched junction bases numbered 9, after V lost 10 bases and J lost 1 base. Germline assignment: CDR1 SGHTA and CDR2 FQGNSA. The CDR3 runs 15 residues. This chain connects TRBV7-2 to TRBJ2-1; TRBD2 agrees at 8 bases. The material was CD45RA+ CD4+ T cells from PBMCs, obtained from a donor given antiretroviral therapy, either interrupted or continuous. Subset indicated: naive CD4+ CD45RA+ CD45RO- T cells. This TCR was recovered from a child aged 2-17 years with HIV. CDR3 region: CATGPGGRSYNEQFF. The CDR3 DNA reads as TGTGCCACCGGCCCGGGGGGGCGGTCCTACAATGAGCAGTTCTTC.